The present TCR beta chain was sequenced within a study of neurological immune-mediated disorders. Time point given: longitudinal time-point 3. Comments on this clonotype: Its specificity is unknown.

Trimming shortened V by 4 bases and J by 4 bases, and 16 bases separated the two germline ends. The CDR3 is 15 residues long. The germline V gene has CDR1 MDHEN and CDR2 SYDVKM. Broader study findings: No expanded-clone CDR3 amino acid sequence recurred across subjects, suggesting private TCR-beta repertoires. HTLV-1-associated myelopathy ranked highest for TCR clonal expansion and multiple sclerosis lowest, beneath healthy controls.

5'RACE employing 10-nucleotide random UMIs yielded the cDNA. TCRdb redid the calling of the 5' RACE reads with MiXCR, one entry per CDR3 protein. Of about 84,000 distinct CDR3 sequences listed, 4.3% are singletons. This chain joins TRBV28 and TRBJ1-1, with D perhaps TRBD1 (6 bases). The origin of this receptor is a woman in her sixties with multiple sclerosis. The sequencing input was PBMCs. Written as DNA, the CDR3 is TGTGCCAGCAGTTACCACAGGGTTGAAGGCACTGAAGCTTTCTTT. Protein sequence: CASSYHRVEGTEAFF. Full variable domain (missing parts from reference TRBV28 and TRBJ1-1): DVKVTQSSRYLVKRTGEKVFLECVQDMDHENMFWYRQDPGLGLRLIYFSYDVKMKEKGDIPEGYSVSREKKERFSLILESASTNQTSMYLCASSYHRVEGTEAFFGQGTRLTVV.